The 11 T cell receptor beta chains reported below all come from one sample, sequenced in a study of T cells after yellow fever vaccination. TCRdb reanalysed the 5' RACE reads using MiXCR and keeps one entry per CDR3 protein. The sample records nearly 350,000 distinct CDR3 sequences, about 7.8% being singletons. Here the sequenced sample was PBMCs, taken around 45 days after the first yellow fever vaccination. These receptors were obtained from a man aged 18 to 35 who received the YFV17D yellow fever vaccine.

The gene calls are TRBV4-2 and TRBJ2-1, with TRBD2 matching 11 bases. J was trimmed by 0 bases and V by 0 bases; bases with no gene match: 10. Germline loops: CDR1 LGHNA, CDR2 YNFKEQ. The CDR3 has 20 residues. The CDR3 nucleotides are TGTGCCAGCAGCCAAGACGCGGTAGCGGGGGGGGTGAGCTCCTACAATGAGCAGTTCTTC. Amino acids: CASSQDAVAGGVSSYNEQFF.

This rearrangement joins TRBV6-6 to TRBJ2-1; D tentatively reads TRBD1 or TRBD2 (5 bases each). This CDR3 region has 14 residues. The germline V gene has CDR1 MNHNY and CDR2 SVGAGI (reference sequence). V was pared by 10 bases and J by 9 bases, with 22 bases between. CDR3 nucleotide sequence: TGTGCCACCCTCCGGGACCCACCAACGGGTGAGCAGTTCTTC. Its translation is CATLRDPPTGEQFF.

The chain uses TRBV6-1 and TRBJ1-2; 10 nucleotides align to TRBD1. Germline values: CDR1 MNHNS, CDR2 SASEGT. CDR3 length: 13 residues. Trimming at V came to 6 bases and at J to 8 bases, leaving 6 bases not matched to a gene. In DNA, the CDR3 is TGTGCCAGCAGCGACCGGGACAGGGGCGGCTACACCTTC. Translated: CASSDRDRGGYTF.

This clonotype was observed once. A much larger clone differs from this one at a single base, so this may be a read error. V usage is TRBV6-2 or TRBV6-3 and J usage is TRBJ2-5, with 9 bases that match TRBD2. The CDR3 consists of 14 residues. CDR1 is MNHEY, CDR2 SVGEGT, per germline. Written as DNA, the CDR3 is TGTGCCAGCAGCCAAGCGGGGGGACAAGAGACCAAGTACTTC. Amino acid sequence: CASSQAGGQETKYF.

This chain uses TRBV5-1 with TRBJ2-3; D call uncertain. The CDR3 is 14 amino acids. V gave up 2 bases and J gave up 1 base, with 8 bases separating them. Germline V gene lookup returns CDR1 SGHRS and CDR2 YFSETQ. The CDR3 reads CASSFLERTDTQYF. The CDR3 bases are TGCGCCAGCAGCTTCCTAGAGCGCACAGATACGCAGTATTTT.

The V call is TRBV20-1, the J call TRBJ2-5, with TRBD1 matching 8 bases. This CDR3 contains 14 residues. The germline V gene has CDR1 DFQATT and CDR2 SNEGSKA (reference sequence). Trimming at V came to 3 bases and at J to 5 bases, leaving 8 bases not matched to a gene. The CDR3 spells CSARDRTGRETQYF. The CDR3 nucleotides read TGCAGTGCTAGGGACCGGACAGGGCGTGAGACCCAGTACTTC.

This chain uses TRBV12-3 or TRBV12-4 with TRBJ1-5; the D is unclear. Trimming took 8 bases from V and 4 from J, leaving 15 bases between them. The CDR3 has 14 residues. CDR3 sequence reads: CASGLDGANQPQHF. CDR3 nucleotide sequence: TGTGCCAGCGGTCTGGACGGTGCGAATCAGCCCCAGCATTTT.

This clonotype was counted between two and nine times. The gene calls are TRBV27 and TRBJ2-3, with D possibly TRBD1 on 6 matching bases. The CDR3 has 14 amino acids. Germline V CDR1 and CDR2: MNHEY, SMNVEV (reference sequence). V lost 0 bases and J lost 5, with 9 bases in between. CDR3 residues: CASSLSHRVDTQYF. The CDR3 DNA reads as TGTGCCAGCAGTTTATCGCACAGGGTAGATACGCAGTATTTT.

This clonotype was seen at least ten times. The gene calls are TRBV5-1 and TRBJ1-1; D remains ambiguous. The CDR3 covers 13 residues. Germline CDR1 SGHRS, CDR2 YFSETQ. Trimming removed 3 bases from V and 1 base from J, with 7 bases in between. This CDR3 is CASSSTENTEAFF. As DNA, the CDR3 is TGCGCCAGCAGCTCGACCGAGAACACTGAAGCTTTCTTT.

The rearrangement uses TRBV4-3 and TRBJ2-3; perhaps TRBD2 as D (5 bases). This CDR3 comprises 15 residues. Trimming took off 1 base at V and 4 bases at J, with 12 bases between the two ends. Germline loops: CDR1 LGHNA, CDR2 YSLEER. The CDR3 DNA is TGCGCCAGCAGCCAAGCTTCGGGGAACGCAGATACGCAGTATTTT. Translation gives CASSQASGNADTQYF.

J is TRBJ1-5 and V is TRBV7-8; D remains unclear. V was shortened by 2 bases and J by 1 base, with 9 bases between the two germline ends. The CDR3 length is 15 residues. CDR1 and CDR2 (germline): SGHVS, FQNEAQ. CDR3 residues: CASSLLAGSNQPQHF. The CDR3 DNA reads TGTGCCAGCAGCTTATTGGCGGGGAGCAATCAGCCCCAGCATTTT.